The entry below gives a single T cell receptor beta chain sequence along with its context. This entry comes from a study of blood T cells in healthy people across ages. A second roughly 6 to 11 cycle PCR used barcoded and J-beta primers. Each CDR3 protein gets one entry after TCRdb re-called the 5' RACE reads with MiXCR. The sample contains roughly 1.6 million distinct CDR3 sequences, about 31% of which appear only once. The V and J ends lost 3 bases and 4 bases, in that order; junction bases with no gene match: 8. CDR3 length: 16 residues. CDR1 SGHVS and CDR2 FQNEAQ come from the germline V gene. The sequencing sample was made of blood. This chain uses TRBV7-8 with TRBJ2-2; 7 bases map to TRBD2. The origin of this receptor is a woman aged 25 to 39 in good health. The CDR3 is CASSFRAGVTTGELFF. The CDR3 DNA reads TGTGCCAGCAGCTTCCGGGCGGGGGTGACCACCGGGGAGCTGTTTTTT.